The 24 T cell receptor beta chains given below trace back to one sample, sequenced in a study of somatic mutations in cytotoxic T cells in rheumatoid arthritis. Clones were read by immunoSEQ multiplex PCR, and TCRdb kept only the in-frame ones, dropping some. This repertoire shows around 16,000 clones, about four fifths found once; its top ten account for around a sixth. The sequenced material came from CD8+ T cells sorted from blood. The receptors were sampled from an adult with rheumatoid arthritis.

The chain carries TRBV6-5 and TRBJ2-2; TRBD1 or TRBD2 may be the D gene (6 bases each). Per the germline V gene, CDR1 is MNHEY and CDR2 is SVGAGI. Deletions cut 4 bases from V and 5 bases from J, with 11 bases between. The CDR3 length is 14 residues. The CDR3 sequence is CASSFRGVTGELFF. CDR3 bases: TGTGCCAGCAGTTTTAGGGGGGTGACCGGGGAGCTGTTTTTT.

The chain carries TRBV5-1 and TRBJ1-3; D is unresolved. CDR3 length equals 15 residues. CDR1 SGHRS and CDR2 YFSETQ come from the germline V gene. Trimming cost V 4 bases and J 0 bases, with 11 bases left between them. This chain's CDR3 is CASSPSRISGNTIYF. The CDR3 nucleotides are TGCGCCAGCAGCCCAAGCAGGATCTCTGGAAACACCATATATTTT.

CDR3 in DNA: TGTGCCAGCAGTTACGGCAGACCCCTCTCCTACAATGAGCAGTTCTTC. It encodes CASSYGRPLSYNEQFF. The chain carries TRBV6-5 and TRBJ2-1; D is ambiguous. The CDR3 has 16 residues. V lost 2 bases and J lost 0, with 11 bases in between. CDR1 is MNHEY and CDR2 is SVGAGI in the germline V gene.

The chain links TRBV19 to TRBJ2-7, with 7 bases identical to TRBD1. The CDR3 is made up of 14 amino acids. V shed 5 bases and J 0 bases; nucleotides not matched to a gene: 4. Germline CDR1 LNHDA, CDR2 SQIVND (reference sequence). The CDR3 region has the DNA TGTGCCAGTAGTCTTCACAGGGGCTCCTACGAGCAGTACTTC. This translates into CASSLHRGSYEQYF.

This chain's CDR3 is CASSGRGLGQYGYTF. CDR3 DNA sequence: TGTGCCAGCAGCGGGCGGGGTTTGGGCCAGTATGGCTACACCTTC. The chain uses TRBV9 and TRBJ1-2; D ambiguous. CDR1 and CDR2 from the germline V gene are SGDLS and YYNGEE. CDR3 length: 15 residues. V lost 3 bases and J 5 bases, leaving 17 bases between the germline ends.

The rearrangement links TRBV15 to TRBJ1-1; unclear D gene. V gave up 1 base and J gave up 4 bases, with 7 bases separating them. Germline-derived CDR1 and CDR2 are LNHNV and YYDKDF (reference sequence). The CDR3 covers 13 residues. The CDR3 reads CATSRGRVTEAFF. CDR3 nucleotides: TGTGCCACCAGCAGAGGAAGGGTCACTGAAGCTTTCTTT.

This clone is a singleton in its sample. The chain uses TRBV30 and TRBJ1-4; 11 bases agree with TRBD1. V lost 2 bases to trimming and J lost 8 bases; unmatched junction nucleotides: 13. Germline-derived CDR1 and CDR2 are GTSNPN and SVGIG (reference sequence). This CDR3 spans 17 amino acids. CDR3 bases: TGTGCCTGGAGTTCTACCGGGACAGGGGGTCGTTCGGAAAAACTGTTTTTT. As protein: CAWSSTGTGGRSEKLFF.

The chain joins TRBV9 to TRBJ1-2, with D possibly being TRBD1 (6 bases). The CDR3 has 13 residues. With 3 bases removed from V and 5 bases from J, the gap between germline ends came to 11 bases. The V gene's germline CDR1 is SGDLS and CDR2 YYNGEE. The CDR3 spells CASSGSTGYGYTF. CDR3 nucleotides: TGTGCCAGCAGCGGATCGACAGGATATGGCTACACCTTC.

About this clone: At one end, the junction sequence differs from germline, possibly due to a read error. The chain combines TRBV11-2 with TRBJ2-1; D is uncertain. CDR1 SGHAT and CDR2 FQNNGV come from the germline V gene. The CDR3 covers 12 residues. The CDR3 here is CASSRWVNVQFF. CDR3 in DNA: TGTGCCAGCAGCCGTTGGGTTAATGTGCAGTTCTTC.

The rearrangement links TRBV10-3 to TRBJ1-3; 11 bases agree with TRBD1. The ends lost 6 bases at V and 0 bases at J; junction bases unmatched: 4. This CDR3 region has 16 residues. The germline CDR1 and CDR2 sequences are ENHRY and SYGVKD. The CDR3 bases are TGTGCCATCAGCGATGGACAGGGGGCCTCTGGAAACACCATATATTTT. It yields the protein CAISDGQGASGNTIYF.

The chain employs TRBV9 and TRBJ1-5; tentatively, D is TRBD1 (6 bases). The CDR3 runs 17 residues. Germline CDR1 and CDR2: SGDLS and YYNGEE. The V end was cut by 0 bases, the J end by 3 bases, with 16 bases between. This chain's CDR3 is CASSVEGGEWINQPQHF. The CDR3 bases are TGTGCCAGCAGCGTAGAAGGGGGGGAATGGATCAATCAGCCCCAGCATTTT.

The chain's CDR3 is CASSQPGGHTGANVLTF. The CDR3 DNA follows: TGCGCCAGCAGTCAGCCCGGGGGACATACTGGGGCCAACGTCCTGACTTTC. The chain links TRBV23-1 to TRBJ2-6; tentatively, D is TRBD1 or TRBD2 (6 bases each). TRBV23-1 is placed among ORFs of uncertain function. The V end lost 3 bases, the J end lost 2 bases, and 14 bases lay between the germline ends. The length of the CDR3 is 17 residues.

The chain employs TRBV6-1 and TRBJ2-7; D remains ambiguous. V lost 1 base to trimming and J lost 4 bases, with 5 bases between them. The CDR3 has 12 amino acids. CDR1 and CDR2 (germline): MNHNS, SASEGT. The DNA for the CDR3 is TGTGCCAGCAGTGAAGAGGGTTACGAGCAGTACTTC. As protein: CASSEEGYEQYF.

The V call is TRBV10-2, the J call TRBJ1-5; D uncertain. Per germline, CDR1 WSHSY and CDR2 SAAADI. The V gene lost 7 bases and the J gene lost 9 bases, with 22 bases spanning the gap. This CDR3 has 15 residues. For the CDR3, the DNA is TGCGCCAGCATGAAAGGGTTAGCGTCCCGAGGGCCCCAGCATTTT. Translated, it gives CASMKGLASRGPQHF.

This rearrangement joins TRBV4-1 to TRBJ2-3; TRBD2 matches 8 bases. Trimming at V came to 4 bases and at J to 0 bases, leaving 12 bases not matched to a gene. The V gene's germline CDR1 is MGHRA and CDR2 YSYEKL. This CDR3 is 18 amino acids long. The CDR3 protein is CASSLLGGAGGSTDTQYF. Written as DNA, the CDR3 is TGCGCCAGCAGCCTCCTCGGAGGGGCGGGGGGAAGCACAGATACGCAGTATTTT.

This chain links TRBV19 with TRBJ1-5, with a possible D match to TRBD1 (6 bases). The CDR3 covers 18 residues. CDR1 and CDR2 from the germline V gene are LNHDA and SQIVND (reference sequence). Trimming pared 4 bases from V and 2 bases from J, leaving 21 bases between. In DNA form, the CDR3 reads TGTGCCAGTAGTACCCACTACAGGGACAAGTCGGGCAATCAGCCCCAGCATTTT. Residues: CASSTHYRDKSGNQPQHF.

V gene TRBV7-9 combines with J gene TRBJ1-1; tentatively, D is TRBD1 (6 bases). The CDR3 runs 16 residues. Germline lookup yields CDR1 SEHNR and CDR2 FQNEAQ (reference sequence). Trimming left V 5 bases short and J 1 base short, with 17 bases between. CDR3 region: CASSRSRTEGNTEAFF. Here the CDR3 DNA reads TGTGCCAGCAGCCGTTCCCGGACAGAGGGGAACACTGAAGCTTTCTTT.

This rearrangement joins TRBV9 to TRBJ2-1; 10 bases are a match to TRBD2. CDR1 and CDR2 (germline): SGDLS, YYNGEE. With V trimmed by 7 bases and J by 2 bases, 6 bases remained unmatched. The CDR3 spans 15 residues. In nucleotides, the CDR3 is TGTGCCAGCGGTCTTACTAGCGGGGCCTACAATGAGCAGTTCTTC. Protein product: CASGLTSGAYNEQFF.

CDR3 loop: CASSLPTAESTDTQYF. The CDR3, as DNA: TGCGCCAGCAGCTTACCTACAGCGGAAAGCACAGATACGCAGTATTTT. This chain joins TRBV5-1 and TRBJ2-3, with a possible D match to TRBD2 (5 bases). The CDR3 length is 16 residues. V was shortened by 2 bases and J by 0 bases, with 13 bases between the two germline ends. Germline V gives CDR1 SGHRS, CDR2 YFSETQ.

The rearrangement uses TRBV4-1 and TRBJ2-7; 8 bases line up with TRBD1. V trimming: 1 base; J trimming: 4 bases; junction bases outside the gene matches: 12. The germline V gene has CDR1 MGHRA and CDR2 YSYEKL. The CDR3 spans 17 residues. The CDR3 sequence is CASSQVFFGTGDYEQYF. The CDR3 region has the DNA TGCGCCAGCAGCCAAGTATTCTTCGGGACAGGCGATTACGAGCAGTACTTC.

A few counts support this clone. The J gene is TRBJ1-2, the V gene TRBV10-3; the D gene is possibly TRBD1 (6 bases). The V end was cut by 4 bases, the J end by 6 bases, with 21 bases between. CDR1 is ENHRY and CDR2 is SYGVKD in the germline V gene. The CDR3 is 16 residues long. In DNA form, the CDR3 reads TGTGCCATCAGTGCCGGGACAAGAAACCACAGGGATGGCTACACCTTC. As protein: CAISAGTRNHRDGYTF.

The chain joins TRBV6-5 to TRBJ1-1; no firm D call. CDR1 MNHEY and CDR2 SVGAGI come from the germline V gene. Deletions cut 6 bases from V and 6 bases from J, with 20 bases between. The CDR3 extends over 15 amino acids. The CDR3 sequence is CASSPWVGLSAEAFF. The CDR3 DNA follows: TGTGCCAGCAGCCCCTGGGTGGGTCTGAGTGCTGAAGCTTTCTTT.

The CDR3 sequence is CASTWTSGYNEQFF. DNA for the CDR3: TGTGCCAGCACTTGGACTAGCGGGTACAATGAGCAGTTCTTC. This chain links TRBV6-5 with TRBJ2-1, with 11 bases fitting TRBD2. Germline V gives CDR1 MNHEY, CDR2 SVGAGI. The CDR3 consists of 14 residues. V lost 7 bases, J lost 4 bases, and 3 bases stayed unmatched.

V usage is TRBV19 and J usage is TRBJ2-5; 9 bases agree with TRBD2. The trim removed 2 bases at V and 5 bases at J, leaving 6 bases unmatched. Germline V gene sequence: CDR1 LNHDA, CDR2 SQIVND (reference sequence). The CDR3 extends over 15 amino acids. CDR3 sequence: CASSISGGPRETQYF. In DNA, the CDR3 is TGTGCCAGTAGTATAAGCGGGGGGCCTAGGGAGACCCAGTACTTC. Supplemented by reference TRBV19 and TRBJ2-5, the full variable domain reads DGGITQSPKYLFRKEGQNVTLSCEQNLNHDAMYWYRQDPGQGLRLIYYSQIVNDFQKGDIAEGYSVSREKKESFPLTVTSAQKNPTAFYLCASSISGGPRETQYFGPGTRLLVL.